One sample yielded the 24 T cell receptor beta chains listed below, sequenced in a study of cytomegalovirus exposure and HLA in healthy donors. TCRdb's copy holds only in-frame clones and misses some; the assay was immunoSEQ multiplex PCR. The repertoire holds about 200,000 clones, with roughly 82% as singletons. The sequencing input was PBMCs. The receptor source for this set is a woman aged 18 to 35 in good health and CMV-seronegative.

The genes are TRBV5-1 and TRBJ2-5, with TRBD1 matching over 7 bases. V was pared by 5 bases and J by 1 base, with 8 bases of the junction left unmatched. Germline loops: CDR1 SGHRS, CDR2 YFSETQ. The CDR3 spans 15 residues. This chain's CDR3 is CASSRDRSVQETQYF. CDR3 nucleotides: TGCGCCAGCAGTCGGGACAGATCCGTCCAAGAGACCCAGTACTTC.

This clone showed up just a few times. The chain is built from TRBV2 and TRBJ1-4, with D maybe TRBD1 (6 bases). Germline CDR1 SNHLY, CDR2 FYNNEI. The CDR3 runs to 19 residues. V lost 6 bases, J lost 0 bases, and 23 bases lay in between. The CDR3 sequence is CASRAGTFFEGTTNEKLFF. The CDR3 DNA reads TGTGCCAGCAGAGCCGGGACATTCTTTGAGGGGACAACTAATGAAAAACTGTTTTTT.

The chain employs TRBV7-8 and TRBJ2-3; 9 bases agree with TRBD1. J gave up 0 bases and V 8 bases, and 6 bases lay outside the gene matches. Germline V gives CDR1 SGHVS, CDR2 FQNEAQ. The CDR3 runs 15 residues. The CDR3 here is CASLIQGASTDTQYF. DNA for the CDR3: TGTGCCAGCCTAATACAGGGGGCGAGCACAGATACGCAGTATTTT.

J is TRBJ1-6 and V is TRBV27; 7 bases match TRBD1. The V and J ends lost 5 bases and 9 bases, in that order; junction bases with no gene match: 7. This CDR3 spans 14 amino acids. From germline, CDR1 is MNHEY and CDR2 SMNVEV (reference sequence). In DNA form, the CDR3 reads TGTGCCAGCAGTCCCCAGGGGGAAAGTTCACCCCTCCACTTT. Its protein is CASSPQGESSPLHF.

The chain employs TRBV11-2 and TRBJ1-5, with D uncertain. V was cut by 5 bases and J by 8 bases, with 16 bases left in between. Germline V gene lookup returns CDR1 SGHAT and CDR2 FQNNGV. The CDR3 loop spans 14 amino acids. CDR3 DNA: TGTGCCAGCAGCCCGCGAGGGAATGGGGAGCCCCAGCATTTT. The encoded protein is CASSPRGNGEPQHF.

The rearrangement joins TRBV29-1 to TRBJ2-1; TRBD2 agrees at 7 bases. The length of the CDR3 is 15 residues. The V gene end was trimmed by 0 bases and the J gene end by 12 bases; junction bases not matched to a gene: 14. The germline gives CDR1 SQVTM, CDR2 ANQGSEA. The DNA for the CDR3 is TGCAGCGTTGAAGAGATGGGCGGGGGTTCTAATTTGCAGTTCTTC. It codes for CSVEEMGGGSNLQFF.

A single count supports this clone. The V gene is TRBV2, the J gene TRBJ2-6, with D perhaps TRBD1 (5 bases). The V gene's germline CDR1 is SNHLY and CDR2 FYNNEI. CDR3 size: 15 residues. The V end lost 3 bases, the J end lost 2 bases, and 8 bases lay between the germline ends. This CDR3 is CASSDRVAGANVLTF. CDR3 bases: TGTGCCAGCAGTGACAGGGTAGCTGGGGCCAACGTCCTGACTTTC. The full variable domain, completed using reference TRBV2 and TRBJ2-6, is EPEVTQTPSHQVTQMGQEVILRCVPISNHLYFYWYRQILGQKVEFLVSFYNNEISEKSEIFDDQFSVERPDGSNFTLKIRSTKLEDSAMYFCASSDRVAGANVLTFGAGSRLTVL.

The rearrangement links TRBV18 to TRBJ2-2; D is ambiguous. The CDR3 extends over 16 amino acids. Trimming removed 0 bases from V and 3 bases from J, with 11 bases in between. Germline CDR1 KGHSH, CDR2 LQKENI. CDR3 nucleotide sequence: TGTGCCAGCTCACCACCGTCCGGCCGGGACACCGGGGAGCTGTTTTTT. Translated, it gives CASSPPSGRDTGELFF.

This clone has more than one count but fewer than ten. The chain links TRBV4-2 to TRBJ1-6; TRBD1 matches 9 bases. The J segment lost 7 bases and the V segment lost 0 bases, leaving 1 base of the junction unmatched. CDR1 LGHNA and CDR2 YNFKEQ come from the germline V gene. The CDR3 contains 15 residues. The CDR3 is CASSQDGTGNSPLHF. In DNA form, the CDR3 reads TGTGCCAGCAGCCAAGATGGGACAGGGAATTCACCCCTCCACTTT.

This clone has a handful of counts. The V call is TRBV7-6, the J call TRBJ1-4; the match to TRBD1 covers 8 bases. The CDR3 length is 15 residues. The germline gives CDR1 SGHVS, CDR2 FNYEAQ. J lost 8 bases, V lost 5 bases, and 10 bases had no gene match. The CDR3 region is CASSDNGQGWEKLFF. In DNA form, the CDR3 reads TGTGCCAGCAGCGATAATGGACAGGGTTGGGAAAAACTGTTTTTT.

The V call is TRBV2, the J call TRBJ1-2, with 8 bases fitting TRBD1. V lost 5 bases to trimming and J lost 8 bases; unmatched junction nucleotides: 13. Germline V gene sequence: CDR1 SNHLY, CDR2 FYNNEI. The CDR3 has 15 amino acids. This chain's CDR3 is CASSPERTGRGGYTF. The CDR3 DNA reads as TGTGCCAGCAGTCCTGAGCGGACAGGGAGAGGGGGCTACACCTTC.

The gene calls are TRBV27 and TRBJ2-1; D remains unclear. CDR1 and CDR2 (germline): MNHEY, SMNVEV (reference sequence). The CDR3 runs to 16 residues. Trimming stripped 1 base from V and 0 bases from J, with 10 bases between. This CDR3 is CASSLLDTFSYNEQFF. In DNA form, the CDR3 reads TGTGCCAGCAGTTTATTAGACACCTTCTCCTACAATGAGCAGTTCTTC.

The V call is TRBV6-4, the J call TRBJ1-1; D might be TRBD1 (5 bases). CDR3 length: 15 amino acids. Trimming took 5 bases from V and 2 from J, leaving 15 bases between them. The germline gives CDR1 MRHNA, CDR2 SNTAGT. The CDR3 protein is CASSPGPMINTEAFF. Written as DNA, the CDR3 is TGTGCCAGCAGTCCAGGGCCCATGATTAACACTGAAGCTTTCTTT.

This chain uses TRBV6-1 with TRBJ1-5; weak D call: TRBD1 (5 bases). Germline V lookup: CDR1 MNHNS, CDR2 SASEGT. The CDR3 is 12 amino acids. V was trimmed by 7 bases and J by 9 bases, leaving 13 bases between them. CDR3 in amino acids: CASILQGGPQHF. DNA for the CDR3: TGTGCCAGCATTCTCCAGGGTGGGCCCCAGCATTTT.

Comments on this clone: This sample includes further DNA sequences coding for the same CDR3. The chain has TRBV6-1 and TRBJ2-2; the match to TRBD1 covers 7 bases. V shed 6 bases and J 2 bases; nucleotides not matched to a gene: 6. The germline gives CDR1 MNHNS, CDR2 SASEGT. The CDR3 has 15 amino acids. The CDR3 nucleotides are TGTGCCAGCAGGAGGACAGGACTTAACACCGGGGAGCTGTTTTTT. Amino acids: CASRRTGLNTGELFF.

The chain joins TRBV2 to TRBJ2-2; 8 bases align to TRBD1. Germline assignment: CDR1 SNHLY and CDR2 FYNNEI. V shed 8 bases and J 5 bases; nucleotides not matched to a gene: 7. This CDR3 has 14 residues. The CDR3, as DNA: TGTGCCAGCCTTACAGGGGGTACGACCGGGGAGCTGTTTTTT. It yields the protein CASLTGGTTGELFF.

The chain is built from TRBV9 and TRBJ2-2; no definite D call. V was trimmed by 1 base and J by 7 bases, leaving 5 bases between them. The V gene's germline CDR1 is SGDLS and CDR2 YYNGEE. CDR3 length equals 12 residues. CDR3 sequence: CASSVNRGELFF. DNA of the CDR3: TGTGCCAGCAGCGTAAATCGCGGGGAGCTGTTTTTT.

The chain joins TRBV5-6 to TRBJ1-1; D might be TRBD1 (5 bases). Trimming shortened V by 0 bases and J by 5 bases, and 8 bases separated the two germline ends. This CDR3 is 13 amino acids long. Germline V gene data show CDR1 as SGHDT and CDR2 as YYEEEE. CDR3 amino acids: CASSLARVTEAFF. In DNA, the CDR3 is TGTGCCAGCAGCTTGGCCAGGGTTACTGAAGCTTTCTTT.

The V and J genes are TRBV2 and TRBJ1-5; 10 bases match TRBD1. Looked up from germline, CDR1 is SNHLY and CDR2 is FYNNEI. CDR3 size: 14 residues. V dropped 7 bases and J dropped 5; count of bases not matched to a gene: 5. The CDR3 sequence: CASIPDRGHQPQHF. DNA of the CDR3: TGTGCCAGCATTCCCGACAGGGGGCATCAGCCCCAGCATTTT.

The V call is TRBV14, the J call TRBJ1-5, with D hard to call. The CDR3 runs 13 residues. CDR1 and CDR2 (germline): SGHDN, FVKESK. V was cut by 2 bases and J by 6 bases, with 8 bases left in between. CDR3 sequence (DNA): TGTGCCAGCAGCCAAACACAAAGTCAGCCCCAGCATTTT. Its protein is CASSQTQSQPQHF. Complete variable domain (other parts from reference TRBV14 and TRBJ1-5): EAGVTQFPSHSVIEKGQTVTLRCDPISGHDNLYWYRRVMGKEIKFLLHFVKESKQDESGMPNNRFLAERTGGTYSTLKVQPAELEDSGVYFCASSQTQSQPQHFGDGTRLSIL.

The chain carries TRBV15 and TRBJ1-1, with D maybe TRBD1 (5 bases). The CDR3 length is 13 residues. V was pared by 0 bases and J by 7 bases, with 9 bases between. CDR1 and CDR2 from the germline V gene are LNHNV and YYDKDF (reference sequence). DNA of the CDR3: TGTGCCACCAGCAGAGATTCGGGACTTGAAGCTTTCTTT. As protein: CATSRDSGLEAFF.

The chain recombines TRBV7-8 with TRBJ2-4; 12 bases map to TRBD2. CDR3 length equals 19 residues. Germline-derived CDR1 and CDR2 are SGHVS and FQNEAQ. V lost 1 base, J lost 1 base, and 8 bases stayed unmatched. The CDR3 region has the DNA TGTGCCAGCAGCTTAGGTCTAGCGGGGGGGCCGTGGGCCAAAAACATTCAGTACTTC. It yields the protein CASSLGLAGGPWAKNIQYF.

The chain has TRBV20-1 and TRBJ2-3; TRBD2 matches 8 bases. The ends lost 6 bases at V and 14 bases at J; junction bases unmatched: 10. The length of the CDR3 is 11 residues. CDR1 DFQATT and CDR2 SNEGSKA come from the germline V gene (reference sequence). The CDR3 region is CSAQGGTRLYF. In nucleotides, the CDR3 is TGCAGTGCCCAGGGAGGGACTAGGCTGTATTTT.

The table lists this clone with a count of one. This sequence joins TRBV5-6 and TRBJ2-5, with TRBD1 matching 8 bases. The CDR3 runs 17 residues. Germline V gene lookup returns CDR1 SGHDT and CDR2 YYEEEE. V was pared by 1 base and J by 4 bases, with 12 bases of the junction left unmatched. CDR3 nucleotide sequence: TGTGCCAGCAGCTTGAACTGGGACAGGCAGTGGGGAGAGACCCAGTACTTC. Its protein is CASSLNWDRQWGETQYF.